The 32 T cell receptor beta chains reported below all come from one sample, sequenced in a study of beta chain features in type 1 diabetes. Expressed TCRB transcripts were sequenced because the isolated RNA had all been reverse transcribed beforehand. Using immunoSEQ multiplex PCR, the repertoire was profiled, and TCRdb retains in-frame clones only, with some absent. The sample shows around 290,000 clones, under 8.5% of them seen only once. Sequencing was carried out using central memory CD4+ T cells from blood. The source is a woman aged 18-29 years in good health.

This clone showed up just a few times. V usage is TRBV7-9 and J usage is TRBJ1-5, with 8 bases lining up with TRBD1. Germline V gene lookup returns CDR1 SEHNR and CDR2 FQNEAQ (reference sequence). Unmatched junction bases numbered 13, after V lost 5 bases and J lost 7 bases. This CDR3 spans 16 amino acids. This CDR3 reads CASSPPLGQGRQPQHF. CDR3 coding DNA: TGTGCCAGCAGCCCACCACTTGGACAGGGACGCCAGCCCCAGCATTTT. The full variable domain, in which reference TRBV7-9 and TRBJ1-5 provide the parts outside the CDR3, is DTGVSQNPRHKITKRGQNVTFRCDPISEHNRLYWYRQTLGQGPEFLTYFQNEAQLEKSRLLSDRFSAERPKGSFSTLEIQRTEQGDSAMYLCASSPPLGQGRQPQHFGDGTRLSIL.

The J gene is TRBJ2-3, the V gene TRBV18; the D gene is possibly TRBD2 (5 bases). There are 15 residues in the CDR3. With 0 bases removed from V and 6 bases from J, the gap between germline ends came to 13 bases. Germline loops: CDR1 KGHSH, CDR2 LQKENI. CDR3 in DNA: TGTGCCAGCTCACCACCGTTGAAGGGCGGGGATACGCAGTATTTT. Residues: CASSPPLKGGDTQYF. Full variable domain (outside the CDR3, taken from reference TRBV18 and TRBJ2-3): NAGVMQNPRHLVRRRGQEARLRCSPMKGHSHVYWYRQLPEEGLKFMVYLQKENIIDESGMPKERFSAEFPKEGPSILRIQQVVRGDSAAYFCASSPPLKGGDTQYFGPGTRLTVL.

This clone was picked up a small number of times. The gene calls are TRBV11-2 and TRBJ2-1; tentative D call: TRBD1 (5 bases). The CDR3 spans 14 residues. The germline gives CDR1 SGHAT, CDR2 FQNNGV. With 5 bases removed from V and 9 bases from J, the gap between germline ends came to 17 bases. The CDR3 spells CASSLPSRGGEQFF. The CDR3 bases are TGTGCCAGCAGCCTACCGAGTAGGGGCGGTGAGCAGTTCTTC.

The chain joins TRBV6-5 to TRBJ1-4; no definite D call. V was trimmed by 0 bases and J by 10 bases, leaving 12 bases between them. Germline assignment: CDR1 MNHEY and CDR2 SVGAGI. The length of the CDR3 is 14 residues. This chain's CDR3 is CASSYSKGYGKLFF. CDR3 DNA: TGTGCCAGCAGTTACTCTAAGGGTTACGGAAAACTGTTTTTT.

The chain has TRBV4-2 and TRBJ2-3; either TRBD1 or TRBD2 may fit D (5 bases each). V was clipped by 0 bases and J by 0 bases, with 10 bases between them. CDR3 length: 16 residues. Germline CDR1 is LGHNA and CDR2 is YNFKEQ. The CDR3 here is CASSQDPGRSTDTQYF. CDR3 coding DNA: TGTGCCAGCAGCCAAGACCCGGGACGGAGCACAGATACGCAGTATTTT.

This clone was seen more than once but under ten times. The V gene is TRBV4-1, the J gene TRBJ1-5; 11 bases are a match to TRBD1. Germline V lookup: CDR1 MGHRA, CDR2 YSYEKL. Trimming at V came to 1 base and at J to 6 bases, leaving 8 bases not matched to a gene. This CDR3 region has 17 residues. The CDR3 DNA follows: TGCGCCAGCAGCCAAGTGCGGACAGGGGGCAGAAGTCAGCCCCAGCATTTT. Its protein product is CASSQVRTGGRSQPQHF.

This clone appeared a few times. The CDR3 DNA reads as TGTGCCAGCAGCTTGCACGGCCAAGAGACCCAGTACTTC. This codes for CASSLHGQETQYF. This chain uses TRBV5-6 with TRBJ2-5, with unresolved D. This CDR3 has 13 residues. Germline CDR1 is SGHDT and CDR2 is YYEEEE. Trimming took 1 base from V and 1 from J, leaving 5 bases between them.

This clone was detected a few times. The DNA of the CDR3 is TGTGCCAGCAGTCCGACAGGGGGGGCTTTCTACGAGCAGTACGTC. Protein product: CASSPTGGAFYEQYV. The chain has TRBV7-9 and TRBJ2-7, with 9 bases lining up with TRBD1. The CDR3 sequence is 15 residues long. Germline V lookup: CDR1 SEHNR, CDR2 FQNEAQ (reference sequence). Trimming at V came to 6 bases and at J to 3 bases, leaving 9 bases not matched to a gene.

The V call is TRBV5-8, the J call TRBJ2-3, with 9 bases identical to TRBD1. The CDR3 has 16 residues. Germline CDR1 and CDR2: SGHTS and YDEGEE. The junction had 16 bases not matched to a gene; V was cut back by 4 bases and J by 10 bases. The CDR3 protein is CASSRPPGTGWDAQYF. The CDR3 region has the DNA TGTGCCAGCAGCCGCCCCCCAGGGACAGGGTGGGATGCGCAGTATTTT.

This clone showed up just a few times. The chain uses TRBV29-1 and TRBJ1-3; a possible D gene is TRBD1 (6 bases). The CDR3 spans 13 residues. V lost 7 bases and J 4 bases, leaving 14 bases between the germline ends. Germline-derived CDR1 and CDR2 are SQVTM and ANQGSEA. The CDR3 DNA reads as TGCAGCGCCTCCCGGGACACAGGAAACACCATATATTTT. It yields the protein CSASRDTGNTIYF.

The rearrangement links TRBV4-3 to TRBJ2-5, with 10 positions matching TRBD1. Germline assignment: CDR1 LGHNA and CDR2 YSLEER. J lost 1 base, V lost 1 base, and 9 bases had no gene match. This CDR3 is built from 18 residues. DNA for the CDR3: TGCGCCAGCAGCCAAGCCACCACCGGGACAGGGGCCCAAGAGACCCAGTACTTC. It encodes CASSQATTGTGAQETQYF.

The rearrangement links TRBV11-3 to TRBJ2-4; 8 nucleotides align to TRBD2. The V segment lost 3 bases and the J segment 4 bases; nucleotides outside the gene matches: 8. Germline V gives CDR1 SGHNT, CDR2 YENEEA. The CDR3 sequence is 16 residues long. The CDR3 DNA reads as TGTGCCAGCAGCTTCGGCGGGGGGCGCACAAAAAACATTCAGTACTTC. It translates to CASSFGGGRTKNIQYF.

This clone was found many times. The chain has TRBV6-6 and TRBJ2-3; D possibly matches TRBD1 or TRBD2 (5 bases each). CDR1 MNHNY and CDR2 SVGAGI come from the germline V gene (reference sequence). V lost 1 base and J lost 3, with 11 bases in between. This CDR3 region has 15 residues. Here the CDR3 reads CASSYYGAETDTQYF. The CDR3 DNA is TGTGCCAGCAGTTACTACGGGGCTGAGACAGATACGCAGTATTTT.

The chain employs TRBV27 and TRBJ1-2, with 11 bases matching TRBD1. The germline V gene has CDR1 MNHEY and CDR2 SMNVEV (reference sequence). The CDR3 contains 14 residues. The V segment lost 6 bases and the J segment 8 bases; nucleotides outside the gene matches: 8. As DNA, the CDR3 is TGTGCCAGCAGCAGCGGGACAGGGGGTTGGGGCTACACCTTC. Translation: CASSSGTGGWGYTF.

This clone has just a few counts. V is TRBV28 and J is TRBJ2-1; 12 positions match TRBD1. Germline loops: CDR1 MDHEN, CDR2 SYDVKM. V trimming: 4 bases; J trimming: 14 bases; junction bases outside the gene matches: 9. The CDR3 is made up of 14 amino acids. The CDR3 DNA reads TGTGCCAGCAGTTCACCGGGACAGGGGGCCGCGGAGTTCTTC. This sequence encodes CASSSPGQGAAEFF.

This clone has just one count. The chain recombines TRBV7-2 with TRBJ1-6; possibly TRBD1 for D (5 bases). There are 16 residues in the CDR3. Germline V CDR1 and CDR2: SGHTA, FQGNSA. The V and J ends lost 5 bases and 10 bases respectively, with 21 bases between them. CDR3 residues: CASSPGRGGLGSPLHF. For the CDR3, the DNA is TGTGCCAGCAGCCCCGGAAGGGGTGGGCTCGGGTCACCCCTCCACTTT.

The gene calls are TRBV10-3 and TRBJ1-5, with D possibly being TRBD1 (5 bases). Germline V lookup: CDR1 ENHRY, CDR2 SYGVKD. Between the trimmed V and J ends, which lost 4 bases and 2 bases, there was a span of 9 bases. The CDR3 extends over 14 amino acids. CDR3 nucleotide sequence: TGTGCCATCAGTGGGACGGGGGGCAATCAGCCCCAGCATTTT. This translates into CAISGTGGNQPQHF.

The V call is TRBV5-6, the J call TRBJ1-5; D is perhaps TRBD1 (5 bases). Germline V gene sequence: CDR1 SGHDT, CDR2 YYEEEE. There are 15 residues in the CDR3. V lost 5 bases, J lost 4 bases, and 16 bases lay in between. The CDR3 region has the DNA TGTGCCAGCAGTCGTTTGGGGGTTTGGAATCAGCCCCAGCATTTT. Protein sequence: CASSRLGVWNQPQHF.

This clone was seen only a few times. This rearrangement joins TRBV7-9 to TRBJ2-3; weak D call: TRBD2 (6 bases). Trimming took 4 bases from V and 0 from J, leaving 14 bases between them. This CDR3 has 16 residues. Germline CDR1 reads SEHNR; CDR2 reads FQNEAQ (reference sequence). In DNA, the CDR3 is TGTGCCAGCAGCTGGGGGGACGCGACTAGCACAGATACGCAGTATTTT. This encodes CASSWGDATSTDTQYF.

This chain uses TRBV11-1 with TRBJ2-3, with D maybe TRBD1 (5 bases). V was trimmed by 6 bases and J by 3 bases, leaving 16 bases between them. CDR1 is SGHAT and CDR2 is FQDESV in the germline V gene (reference sequence). This CDR3 spans 15 amino acids. CDR3 loop: CASRSRVLGTDTQYF. CDR3 bases: TGTGCCAGCAGATCCAGGGTACTTGGGACAGATACGCAGTATTTT.

The rearrangement uses TRBV4-1 and TRBJ1-2; D gene ambiguous. Trimming took 1 base from V and 3 from J, leaving 3 bases between them. The CDR3 totals 12 residues. From germline, CDR1 is MGHRA and CDR2 YSYEKL. CDR3 region: CASSQGDYGYTF. Here the CDR3 DNA reads TGCGCCAGCAGCCAAGGAGACTATGGCTACACCTTC.

The V gene is TRBV14, the J gene TRBJ2-7; D perhaps matches TRBD1 (6 bases). The V end lost 1 base, the J end lost 12 bases, and 31 bases lay between the germline ends. Germline assignment: CDR1 SGHDN and CDR2 FVKESK. The CDR3 length is 18 residues. CDR3 DNA sequence: TGTGCCAGCAGCCAAGTTTTGGAGATTTGGCAGGGGCCACTTTCGTTGTACTTC. This gives the protein CASSQVLEIWQGPLSLYF.

CDR3 residues: CASSDNDEQFF. The CDR3, as DNA: TGTGCCAGCAGTGACAACGATGAGCAGTTCTTC. The chain has TRBV2 and TRBJ2-1; D remains ambiguous. The CDR3 sequence is 11 residues long. V was trimmed by 3 bases and J by 8 bases, leaving 5 bases between them. CDR1 is SNHLY and CDR2 is FYNNEI in the germline V gene.

The rearrangement links TRBV7-9 to TRBJ1-2, with a weak D call TRBD1 (6 bases). V gave up 1 base and J gave up 4 bases, with 13 bases separating them. The CDR3 extends over 15 amino acids. The germline gives CDR1 SEHNR, CDR2 FQNEAQ (reference sequence). CDR3: CASSLVGALSYGYTF. The DNA for the CDR3 is TGTGCCAGCAGCTTAGTGGGGGCCCTCAGCTATGGCTACACCTTC.

In DNA form, the CDR3 reads TGCGCCAGCAGCTGGGGACAGGGGTCTGACGGTGAAGCTTTCTTT. Translating gives CASSWGQGSDGEAFF. The chain combines TRBV5-1 with TRBJ1-1; the match to TRBD1 covers 10 bases. Germline assignment: CDR1 SGHRS and CDR2 YFSETQ. The length of the CDR3 is 15 residues. V was pared by 3 bases and J by 7 bases, with 9 bases of the junction left unmatched.

This chain connects TRBV30 to TRBJ2-7; D uncertain. Germline V gene sequence: CDR1 GTSNPN, CDR2 SVGIG (reference sequence). Trimming cost V 5 bases and J 2 bases, with 7 bases left between them. The CDR3 is 11 residues long. The CDR3 bases are TGTGCCTGGTCGCAGACCTACGAGCAGTACTTC. Protein: CAWSQTYEQYF.

This clone occurred a few times. One end of the junction does not line up with germline, which may come from a read error. The chain couples TRBV2 to TRBJ1-6, with 10 bases identical to TRBD1. There are 16 residues in the CDR3. Germline V gives CDR1 SNHLY, CDR2 FYNNEI. The CDR3 sequence is CASREVDRGGGSPLHF. Written as DNA, the CDR3 is TGTGCCAGCAGAGAAGTGGACAGGGGGGGCGGTTCACCCCTCCACTTT. Supplemented by reference TRBV2 and TRBJ1-6, the full variable domain reads EPEVTQTPSHQVTQMGQEVILRCVPISNHLYFYWYRQILGQKVEFLVSFYNNEISEKSEIFDDQFSVERPDGSNFTLKIRSTKLEDSAMYFCASREVDRGGGSPLHFGNGTRLTVT.

This clone was recorded a few times. The CDR3 nucleotides read TGCGCCAGCAGCTTAACCGGGACAGGGCTAGAGACCCAGTACTTC. This translates into CASSLTGTGLETQYF. The rearrangement uses TRBV5-1 and TRBJ2-5; TRBD1 aligns across 9 bases. Germline lookup yields CDR1 SGHRS and CDR2 YFSETQ. The CDR3 extends over 15 amino acids. The ends lost 2 bases at V and 4 bases at J; junction bases unmatched: 6.

This clone was seen more than once but under ten times. The chain uses TRBV19 and TRBJ1-2; 8 positions agree with TRBD1. CDR3 size: 13 residues. The germline V gene encodes CDR1 LNHDA and CDR2 SQIVND (reference sequence). V trimming: 6 bases; J trimming: 4 bases; junction bases outside the gene matches: 4. For the CDR3, the DNA is TGTGCCAGTAGCTGGGGACAGGTCTATGGCTACACCTTC. Translated: CASSWGQVYGYTF.

The rearrangement links TRBV7-2 to TRBJ2-7, with D maybe TRBD2 (5 bases). V lost 1 base and J lost 7, with 11 bases in between. This CDR3 has 13 residues. Germline-derived CDR1 and CDR2 are SGHTA and FQGNSA. The CDR3 reads CASSLERMGEQYV. For the CDR3, the DNA is TGTGCCAGCAGCTTAGAGCGGATGGGGGAGCAGTACGTC.

The chain has TRBV7-8 and TRBJ2-7, with TRBD1 matching 12 bases. CDR3 length: 16 amino acids. Per the germline V gene, CDR1 is SGHVS and CDR2 is FQNEAQ. V gave up 5 bases and J gave up 0 bases; unmatched junction bases: 5. The CDR3 coding sequence is TGTGCCAGCAGCCCCGGGACAGGGGGCCCCTCCTACGAGCAGTACGTC. This translates into CASSPGTGGPSYEQYV.

There are many counts of this clone. V is TRBV7-2 and J is TRBJ1-2; the D is unclear. CDR3 length equals 12 residues. The germline CDR1 and CDR2 sequences are SGHTA and FQGNSA. V shed 4 bases and J shed 6 bases, with 9 bases lying between them. The CDR3 coding sequence is TGTGCCAGCAGCTCCTACAAGGATGGCTACACCTTC. It encodes CASSSYKDGYTF.